The 7 T cell receptor beta chains in this list originate from one sample, sequenced in a study of T cells in Graves' hyperthyroidism and ophthalmopathy. The investigators amplified TCR beta CDR3 regions from RNA transcripts. RT-PCR in the first round (using the HTBI primer set) targeted the TCR CDR3. TCRdb itself ran the multiplex PCR reads through MiXCR, one entry per CDR3 protein. Of 560,000 or so distinct CDR3 sequences listed, approximately 44% are singletons. Specimen: peripheral blood or thyroid tissue (not recorded which). The receptors were gathered from a woman younger than 35 with Graves' hyperthyroidism.

This chain uses TRBV7-6 with TRBJ2-7, with 14 bases identical to TRBD2. CDR1 and CDR2 from the germline V gene are SGHVS and FNYEAQ. This CDR3 comprises 15 residues. With 5 bases clipped from V and 6 bases from J, the junction kept 6 bases outside the gene matches. The CDR3 here is CASSLGTSGRGEQYF. The CDR3 bases are TGTGCCAGCAGCCTCGGGACTAGCGGGAGAGGCGAGCAGTACTTC. The variable domain in full, with the rest retrieved from reference TRBV7-6 and TRBJ2-7, is GAGVSQSPRYKVTKRGQDVALRCDPISGHVSLYWYRQALGQGPEFLTYFNYEAQQDKSGLPNDRFSAERPEGSISTLTIQRTEQRDSAMYRCASSLGTSGRGEQYFGPGTRLTVT.

CDR3 in amino acids: CASSPAAGTEAFF. CDR3 nucleotide sequence: TGTGCCAGCAGTCCGGCGGCGGGAACTGAAGCTTTCTTT. The chain carries TRBV12-3 or TRBV12-4 and TRBJ1-1; D unresolved. This CDR3 region has 13 residues. The V end lost 5 bases, the J end lost 5 bases, and 12 bases lay between the germline ends.

The chain carries TRBV7-6 and TRBJ2-7; D is uncertain. The CDR3 covers 12 residues. V shed 10 bases and J shed 5 bases, with 15 bases lying between them. The germline V gene has CDR1 SGHVS and CDR2 FNYEAQ. The CDR3 loop reads CATRPRIHEQYF. The CDR3, as DNA: TGTGCCACCAGACCCCGGATCCACGAGCAGTACTTC.

Ten or more counts support this clonotype. The chain couples TRBV25-1 to TRBJ2-5; 7 bases line up with TRBD2. The CDR3 contains 15 residues. Germline CDR1 MGHDK, CDR2 SYGVNS. The V gene end was trimmed by 2 bases and the J gene end by 4 bases; junction bases not matched to a gene: 7. CDR3 residues: CASSEIGAGVETQYF. DNA of the CDR3: TGTGCCAGCAGTGAAATAGGCGCGGGAGTAGAGACCCAGTACTTC. Variable domain in full (rest from reference TRBV25-1 and TRBJ2-5): EADIYQTPRYLVIGTGKKITLECSQTMGHDKMYWYQQDPGMELHLIHYSYGVNSTEKGDLSSESTVSRIRTEHFPLTLESARPSHTSQYLCASSEIGAGVETQYFGPGTRLLVL.

This chain joins TRBV19 and TRBJ1-2; 8 bases align to TRBD1. Per germline, CDR1 LNHDA and CDR2 SQIVND (reference sequence). V dropped 4 bases and J dropped 8; count of bases not matched to a gene: 9. The CDR3 runs 14 residues. The CDR3, as DNA: TGTGCCAGTAGTACAAACAGGGGGTTCTTGGGCTACACCTTC. Encoded protein: CASSTNRGFLGYTF.

Comments on this clonotype: Since no conserved phenylalanine or tryptophan closes the CDR3, a read error is the likely cause. It is unclear where the CDR3 begins or ends on the DNA, so no DNA is shown, and the CDR3 is as TCRdb lists it. V gene TRBV15 combines with J gene TRBJ2-2; TRBD2 is taken as the D call from the table, unchecked against the DNA. Germline V gives CDR1 LNHNV, CDR2 YYDKDF (reference sequence). 10 amino acids form the CDR3, both terminal residues included. The CDR3 reads CATSRVRGGG.

V is TRBV10-3 and J is TRBJ1-1; the D gene is possibly TRBD1 (5 bases). Per germline, CDR1 ENHRY and CDR2 SYGVKD. The CDR3 runs 15 residues. Trimming cost V 4 bases and J 0 bases, with 12 bases left between them. Here the CDR3 DNA reads TGTGCCATCAGTGCTTGGGGGTCTATGAACACTGAAGCTTTCTTT. Its translation is CAISAWGSMNTEAFF.